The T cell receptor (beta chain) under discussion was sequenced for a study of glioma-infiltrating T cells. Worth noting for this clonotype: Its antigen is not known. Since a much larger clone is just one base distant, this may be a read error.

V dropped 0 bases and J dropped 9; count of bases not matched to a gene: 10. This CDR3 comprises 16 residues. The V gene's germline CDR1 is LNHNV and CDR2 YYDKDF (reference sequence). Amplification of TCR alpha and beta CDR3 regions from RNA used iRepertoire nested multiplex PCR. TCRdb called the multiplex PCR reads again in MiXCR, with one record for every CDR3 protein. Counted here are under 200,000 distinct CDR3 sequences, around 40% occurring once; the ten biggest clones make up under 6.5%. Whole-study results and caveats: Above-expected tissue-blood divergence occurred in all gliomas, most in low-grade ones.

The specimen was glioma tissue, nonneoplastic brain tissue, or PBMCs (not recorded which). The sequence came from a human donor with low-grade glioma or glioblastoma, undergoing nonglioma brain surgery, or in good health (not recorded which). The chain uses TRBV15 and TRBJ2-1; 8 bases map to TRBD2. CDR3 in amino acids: CATSREAGEALSEQFF. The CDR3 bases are TGTGCCACCAGCAGAGAAGCGGGAGAGGCTTTAAGTGAGCAGTTCTTC.